Listed here are 14 T cell receptor beta chains from one sample, sequenced in a study of T cell responses to AZD1222 COVID-19 vaccine. Here immunoSEQ multiplex PCR was the method, and the copy in TCRdb shows in-frame clones only, minus some. The sample has about 110,000 clones; approximately 94% are singletons. The sequenced sample was peripheral blood, obtained 28 days after the second AZD1222 dose. These receptors were taken from an adult who received the AZD1222 COVID-19 vaccine.

The V call is TRBV5-1, the J call TRBJ2-3; TRBD1 matches at 12 bases. The V and J ends lost 0 bases and 14 bases, in that order; junction bases with no gene match: 4. Germline CDR1 is SGHRS and CDR2 is YFSETQ. The CDR3 runs to 13 residues. The CDR3 here is CASSLAGQGAGYF. The CDR3 DNA reads as TGCGCCAGCAGCTTGGCGGGACAGGGGGCCGGGTATTTT.

This clone was seen a single time. The V gene is TRBV3-1 (or the pseudogene TRBV3-2), the J gene TRBJ2-5, with 7 bases identical to TRBD1. Germline trimming cut 3 bases from V and 14 bases from J; bases unmatched to any gene: 12. This CDR3 is 13 amino acids long. CDR1 is LGHDT and CDR2 is YNNKEL in the germline V gene (reference sequence). In DNA, the CDR3 is TGTGCCAGCAGCCAGGACCTCGGGACAGTCGGATACTTC. Its protein is CASSQDLGTVGYF.

The rearrangement uses TRBV27 and TRBJ2-1, with no clear D. Trimming shortened V by 8 bases and J by 8 bases, and 19 bases separated the two germline ends. The CDR3 extends over 14 amino acids. The V gene's germline CDR1 is MNHEY and CDR2 SMNVEV (reference sequence). The CDR3 loop is CASSPGSAGDEQFF. CDR3 bases: TGTGCCAGCTCCCCGGGCAGCGCTGGCGATGAGCAGTTCTTC.

The chain couples TRBV19 to TRBJ1-5; D possibly corresponds to TRBD1 (6 bases). This CDR3 is built from 16 residues. V was pared by 5 bases and J by 3 bases, with 17 bases between. The germline V gene has CDR1 LNHDA and CDR2 SQIVND (reference sequence). The CDR3 nucleotides read TGTGCCAGTAGTTTTCACGGGACACTCTACAATCAGCCCCAGCATTTT. It specifies CASSFHGTLYNQPQHF.

The chain joins TRBV6-6 to TRBJ2-3; TRBD2 agrees at 10 bases. The CDR3 length is 16 residues. The J segment lost 8 bases and the V segment lost 5 bases, leaving 13 bases of the junction unmatched. The germline gives CDR1 MNHNY, CDR2 SVGAGI (reference sequence). CDR3: CASSRERGGVRGTQYF. DNA for the CDR3: TGTGCCAGCAGTCGAGAGCGGGGGGGCGTCCGTGGTACGCAGTATTTT.

The genes are TRBV30 and TRBJ1-5; the D is unclear. The CDR3 spans 11 residues. CDR1 is GTSNPN, CDR2 SVGIG, per germline (reference sequence). V lost 3 bases and J lost 9, with 9 bases in between. The DNA of the CDR3 is TGTGCCTGGAGCGATAATGGGCCCCAGCATTTT. It encodes CAWSDNGPQHF.

Only one count was recorded for this clone. The chain carries TRBV5-1 and TRBJ2-5; no clear D gene. This CDR3 has 14 amino acids. Germline CDR1 reads SGHRS; CDR2 reads YFSETQ. Trimming shortened V by 0 bases and J by 5 bases, and 11 bases separated the two germline ends. CDR3: CASSLGAVRETQYF. CDR3 coding DNA: TGCGCCAGCAGCTTGGGAGCTGTTAGGGAGACCCAGTACTTC.

The rearrangement uses TRBV5-1 and TRBJ2-3, with 9 bases lining up with TRBD2. The CDR3 is 18 amino acids. Per germline, CDR1 SGHRS and CDR2 YFSETQ. V was pared by 2 bases and J by 1 base, with 11 bases of the junction left unmatched. Written as DNA, the CDR3 is TGCGCCAGCAGCTTCGCGGGGGGGGCGGTGGCTCGCACAGATACGCAGTATTTT. It encodes CASSFAGGAVARTDTQYF.

V and J are TRBV6-5 and TRBJ2-1, with 9 bases lining up with TRBD1. V was clipped by 2 bases and J by 16 bases; unmatched bases: 6. Germline CDR1 MNHEY, CDR2 SVGAGI. The CDR3 totals 12 residues. The CDR3 DNA reads as TGTGCCAGCAGTTACCTAGGGACAGGGCTATTCTTC. It encodes CASSYLGTGLFF.

Only one count was recorded for this clone. The V and J genes are TRBV15 and TRBJ1-5; D ambiguous. The CDR3 totals 13 residues. Trimming removed 5 bases from V and 5 bases from J, with 10 bases in between. The germline V gene has CDR1 LNHNV and CDR2 YYDKDF (reference sequence). The CDR3 here is CATSGQNYQPQHF. Here the CDR3 DNA reads TGTGCCACCAGCGGCCAAAATTATCAGCCCCAGCATTTT.

This clone occurred once. V usage is TRBV15 and J usage is TRBJ1-3; TRBD1 is a possible D gene (5 bases). Germline V CDR1 and CDR2: LNHNV, YYDKDF (reference sequence). V lost 3 bases to trimming and J lost 4 bases, with 10 bases between them. The CDR3 is made up of 14 amino acids. The CDR3 nucleotides are TGTGCCACCAGCAGTCGGACATTGGGAAACACCATATATTTT. It codes for CATSSRTLGNTIYF.

This clone was counted a single time. The DNA for the CDR3 is TGTGCCAGCGGGGTCTACGAGCAGTACTTC. This encodes CASGVYEQYF. The gene calls are TRBV28 and TRBJ2-7; D not certain. Germline V gene lookup returns CDR1 MDHEN and CDR2 SYDVKM. Trimming took off 8 bases at V and 3 bases at J, with 5 bases between the two ends. This CDR3 contains 10 residues.

J is TRBJ2-7 and V is TRBV10-3; D possibly matches TRBD1 or TRBD2 (6 bases each). V was clipped by 5 bases and J by 5 bases, with 13 bases between them. CDR3 length: 13 amino acids. Germline CDR1 is ENHRY and CDR2 is SYGVKD. The CDR3 DNA reads TGTGCCATCAGTCCTTCGGGGGCCCACGAGCAGTACTTC. Protein product: CAISPSGAHEQYF.

The gene calls are TRBV20-1 and TRBJ1-2; D is undetermined. The CDR3 totals 10 residues. Germline V gene data show CDR1 as DFQATT and CDR2 as SNEGSKA (reference sequence). Trimming left V 6 bases short and J 8 bases short, with 10 bases between. The CDR3 nucleotides read TGCAGTGCCCACCTTTTCGGCTACACCTTC. Amino acids: CSAHLFGYTF.